This T cell receptor beta chain emerged from a study of monozygotic twins with inflammatory bowel disease. UMIs containing a 6-nucleotide sample barcode were added via template switching. No DNA is given; TCRdb re-called the 5' RACE reads and lists each CDR3 protein once. In all, the sample yields more than 350,000 distinct CDR3 sequences. On this clonotype: The antigen remains undetermined.

Blood was drawn once per donor, and each sample measured roughly 2.5 ml. Broader study findings: Researchers were unable to tell different T cell subtypes apart.

Per germline, CDR1 DFQATT and CDR2 SNEGSKA (reference sequence). The CDR3 contains 11 residues. The chain combines TRBV20-1 with TRBJ1-2; lacking DNA, the TRBD1 call made by TCRdb goes unchecked. The TCR originated in a human donor with ulcerative colitis or Crohn's disease, or a healthy co-twin of an affected twin (not recorded which). Sequencing was carried out using blood. CDR3 residues: CSASRNYGYTF.